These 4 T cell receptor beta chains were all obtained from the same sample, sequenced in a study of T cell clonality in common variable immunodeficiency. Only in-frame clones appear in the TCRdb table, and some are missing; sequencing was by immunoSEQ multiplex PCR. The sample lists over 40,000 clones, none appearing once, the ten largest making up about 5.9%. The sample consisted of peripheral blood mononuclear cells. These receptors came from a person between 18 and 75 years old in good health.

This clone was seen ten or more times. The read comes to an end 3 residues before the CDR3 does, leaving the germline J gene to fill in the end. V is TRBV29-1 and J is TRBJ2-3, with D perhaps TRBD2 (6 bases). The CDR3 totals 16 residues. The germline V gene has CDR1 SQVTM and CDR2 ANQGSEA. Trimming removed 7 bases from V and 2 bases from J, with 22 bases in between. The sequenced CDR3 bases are TGCAGCGCTGAGGTACGACTAGGATTGAACACAGATACG. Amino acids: CSAEVRLGLNTDT. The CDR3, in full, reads CSAEVRLGLNTDTQYF.

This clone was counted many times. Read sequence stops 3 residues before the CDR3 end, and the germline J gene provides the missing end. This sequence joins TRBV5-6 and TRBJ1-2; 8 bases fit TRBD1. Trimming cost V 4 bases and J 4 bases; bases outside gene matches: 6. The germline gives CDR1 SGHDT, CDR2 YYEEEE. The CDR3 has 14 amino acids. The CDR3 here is CASSLGQGIYGYTF. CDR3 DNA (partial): TGTGCCAGCAGCCTTGGACAGGGCATCTATGGC.

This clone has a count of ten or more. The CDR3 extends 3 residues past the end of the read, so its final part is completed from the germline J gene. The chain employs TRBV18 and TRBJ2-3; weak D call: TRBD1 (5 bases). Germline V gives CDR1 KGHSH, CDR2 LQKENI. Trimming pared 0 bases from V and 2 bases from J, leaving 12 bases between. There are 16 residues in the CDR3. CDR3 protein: CASSPPNRQYTDTQYF. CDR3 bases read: TGTGCCAGCTCACCACCGAATCGACAGTACACAGATACG.

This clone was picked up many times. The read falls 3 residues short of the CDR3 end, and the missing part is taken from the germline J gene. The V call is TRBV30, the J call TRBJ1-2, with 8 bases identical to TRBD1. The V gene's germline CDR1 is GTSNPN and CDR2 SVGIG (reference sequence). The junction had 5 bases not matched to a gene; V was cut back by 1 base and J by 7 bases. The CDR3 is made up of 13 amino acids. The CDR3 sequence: CAWSAGGQAGYTF. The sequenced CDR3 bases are TGTGCCTGGAGTGCGGGGGGACAGGCTGGC.